This T cell receptor beta chain derives from a study of shared clonotypes between healthy human individuals. General study results and limits: Sharing of clonotypes among donors was expected to vary with sequencing depth. Rarefaction revealed incomplete sorted-subset sequencing despite large depth. Around 5.4% of naive CD4 clonotypes were common to a few donors. Collection of samples was limited to blood; tissue repertoires likely differ.

Measured with immunoSEQ multiplex PCR; TCRdb has only the in-frame clones, and not every one. This sample has about 2.2 million clones, with around 93% found just once. Positively selected for CCR7, the CD45RO-negative cells used as naive CD8 cells excluded terminally differentiated effector memory CD45RA+ cells. Germline V lookup: CDR1 SGHDN, CDR2 FVKESK. This CDR3 contains 20 residues. J gave up 7 bases and V 4 bases, and 18 bases lay outside the gene matches. Remarks on this clone: Antigen: not known.

The sample comprised naive CD8+ T cells from PBMCs. The sequence came from a man aged 18 to 29 in good health. Some clones in this sample may be carry-over from other donors' samples. The V call is TRBV14, the J call TRBJ2-1; 14 bases are shared with TRBD2. The CDR3 DNA reads TGTGCCAGCAGCCTTTCCCCTTTTTCCGGGACTAGCGGGAGTTGGAATGAGCAGTTCTTC. It translates to CASSLSPFSGTSGSWNEQFF.